This T cell receptor (beta chain) was sequenced for a study of blood T cell repertoires in COVID-19. Seattle-derived patients entered the study during active infection and were followed longitudinally. Authors' processing steps: Nucleated cell counts were estimated from reference gene primer amplification. TCRdb's table, derived via immunoSEQ multiplex PCR, lists solely in-frame clones and lacks some. V and J calls and clone size are as listed in that table; D and trimming were resolved from the DNA. The sample has approximately 320,000 clones; roughly 90% are singletons. This CDR3 contains 14 residues. Germline V gives CDR1 LGHNA, CDR2 YNFKEQ. V lost 3 bases to trimming and J lost 5 bases; unmatched junction nucleotides: 5.

This TCR came from a woman aged 25 to 45 with COVID-19, enrolled during active disease. The chain combines TRBV4-2 with TRBJ1-1; 8 nucleotides line up with TRBD1. Sample: peripheral blood. In DNA form, the CDR3 reads TGTGCCAGCAGCCACAGGGGGCACGGGACTGAAGCTTTCTTT. As protein: CASSHRGHGTEAFF.